Each of the 13 T cell receptor beta chains below was sequenced from the same sample in a study of breast tumors, draining lymph nodes, adjacent tissues. The lymph nodes were axillary draining lymph nodes from breast cancer patients. One entry per CDR3 protein results from TCRdb running MiXCR on the multiplex PCR reads. The profile covers approximately 250,000 distinct CDR3 sequences, with nearly 35% appearing a single time and approximately 4% taken by the ten largest. The sample consisted of axillary lymph node tissue. These receptor sequences come from a female donor with breast cancer. Some clones in this sample may be carry-over from other donors' samples.

This clonotype was observed many times. This sequence joins TRBV7-3 and TRBJ1-1; D gene unclear. Trimming left V 5 bases short and J 1 base short, with 8 bases between. The germline CDR1 and CDR2 sequences are SGHTA and FQGTGA. This CDR3 has 13 amino acids. CDR3 sequence: CASSLAWNTEAFF. CDR3 bases: TGTGCCAGCAGCCTAGCCTGGAACACTGAAGCTTTCTTT.

This clonotype was counted a few times. The chain uses TRBV5-6 and TRBJ1-2; D is perhaps TRBD1 (6 bases). The CDR3 covers 13 residues. Germline loops: CDR1 SGHDT, CDR2 YYEEEE. V lost 5 bases and J lost 8, with 16 bases in between. The CDR3 loop reads CASRGSGGEGYTF. The CDR3 nucleotides read TGTGCCAGCAGAGGTTCGGGGGGCGAGGGCTACACCTTC.

The chain links TRBV24-1 to TRBJ2-7, with D perhaps matching TRBD2 (7 bases). Germline values: CDR1 KGHDR, CDR2 SFDVKD. Deletions cut 3 bases from V and 2 bases from J, with 19 bases between. CDR3 length equals 17 residues. CDR3 in DNA: TGTGCCACCAGTGATCCAGGGGCAGCTAGCGGAGCCTACGAGCAGTACTTC. Protein product: CATSDPGAASGAYEQYF.

Comments on this clonotype: A single base separates this from a much larger clone, so it may be a read error. Lacking the conserved final phenylalanine or tryptophan, this CDR3 likely reflects a read error. V and J are TRBV19 and TRBJ2-7; 9 bases map to TRBD2. The CDR3 covers 14 residues. V shed 5 bases and J 2 bases; nucleotides not matched to a gene: 4. Per germline, CDR1 LNHDA and CDR2 SQIVND (reference sequence). The CDR3 spells CASSSREGAYEQYL. CDR3 bases: TGTGCCAGTAGTTCGCGGGAGGGGGCCTACGAGCAGTACCTC.

The chain employs TRBV5-8 and TRBJ2-1, with 11 bases aligning to TRBD1. Per the germline V gene, CDR1 is SGHTS and CDR2 is YDEGEE. V shed 7 bases and J 6 bases; nucleotides not matched to a gene: 6. The CDR3 totals 14 residues. The CDR3 reads CASRADRGRNEQFF. Here the CDR3 DNA reads TGTGCCAGCCGCGCGGACAGGGGGCGCAATGAGCAGTTCTTC.

This chain uses TRBV2 with TRBJ2-1, with 8 bases lining up with TRBD2. This CDR3 region has 13 residues. Germline V gene lookup returns CDR1 SNHLY and CDR2 FYNNEI. V lost 4 bases and J lost 6; bases outside the gene matches: 2. The CDR3 nucleotides read TGTGCCAGCAGTGGGGCGGGGGGCAATGAGCAGTTCTTC. Translating it yields CASSGAGGNEQFF.

V gene TRBV24-1 combines with J gene TRBJ1-4; 9 bases are shared with TRBD1. The CDR3 sequence is 11 residues long. Germline CDR1 and CDR2: KGHDR and SFDVKD. The CDR3 coding sequence is TGTGTCTCACAGGGGGCGGAAAAACTGTTTTTT. Protein product: CVSQGAEKLFF.

This chain joins TRBV6-5 and TRBJ1-2; TRBD1 matches at 10 bases. The germline gives CDR1 MNHEY, CDR2 SVGAGI. This CDR3 comprises 18 residues. V shed 4 bases and J 3 bases; nucleotides not matched to a gene: 14. CDR3 loop: CASSFPFTPGTGDYGYTF. The CDR3 DNA follows: TGTGCCAGCAGTTTCCCCTTTACTCCCGGGACAGGGGACTATGGCTACACCTTC.

Comments on this clonotype: This sequence may be a read error, since a much larger clone differs from it by one base. The genes are TRBV6-1 and TRBJ1-2; D not certain. CDR1 is MNHNS and CDR2 is SASEGT in the germline V gene. This CDR3 spans 11 amino acids. V was shortened by 6 bases and J by 8 bases, with 10 bases between the two germline ends. The CDR3 region is CASSQVGGYTF. DNA for the CDR3: TGTGCCAGCAGCCAGGTGGGAGGCTACACCTTC.

This clonotype was counted many times. This sequence joins TRBV20-1 and TRBJ2-3; no reliable D call. Germline CDR1 and CDR2: DFQATT and SNEGSKA (reference sequence). The CDR3 is made up of 11 amino acids. Trimming removed 3 bases at V and 6 bases at J, with 7 bases between. DNA for the CDR3: TGCAGTGCTAGCCCCGGGGATACGCAGTATTTT. This translates into CSASPGDTQYF.

This clonotype was observed many times. The chain combines TRBV19 with TRBJ2-7, with D perhaps TRBD1 (5 bases). There are 19 residues in the CDR3. Germline V gene data show CDR1 as LNHDA and CDR2 as SQIVND (reference sequence). Trimming stripped 4 bases from V and 2 bases from J, with 27 bases between. DNA for the CDR3: TGTGCCAGTAGTACCTGGAAGTTAACAGGACCCCATATTACCTACGAGCAGTACTTC. This gives the protein CASSTWKLTGPHITYEQYF.

This clonotype showed up just once. The V call is TRBV9, the J call TRBJ1-2, with TRBD1 matching over 10 bases. CDR1 and CDR2 from the germline V gene are SGDLS and YYNGEE. The CDR3 runs 17 residues. Trimming removed 4 bases from V and 12 bases from J; junction bases left unmatched: 21. CDR3 in amino acids: CASSIRDRGSQYSGNTF. CDR3 nucleotides: TGTGCCAGCAGCATCCGGGACAGGGGCTCCCAATACTCTGGAAACACCTTC.

As concerns this clonotype: This CDR3 is missing its conserved last phenylalanine or tryptophan, likely due to a read error. Because the CDR3's place on the DNA is in doubt, the DNA is left out and the CDR3 is given as listed by TCRdb. The genes are TRBV5-8 and TRBJ2-6; the table gives TRBD1 as D, unverified against the DNA. The CDR3 spans 10 amino acids, including both terminal residues. The germline V gene has CDR1 SGHTS and CDR2 YDEGEE. CDR3 amino acids: CASQKGPLNT.